This T cell receptor beta chain was recovered during a study of T cells in localized non-small cell lung cancer. This clone was observed a handful of times. Per the germline V gene, CDR1 is MNHGY and CDR2 is SAAAGT. This CDR3 is built from 12 residues. Trimming pared 10 bases from V and 5 bases from J, leaving 14 bases between. Produced via immunoSEQ multiplex PCR; TCRdb's table is partial and in-frame only. The sample consists of fewer than 1,000 clones, around 24% of them appearing once. The sample in question was normal lung tissue next to the tumor, obtained before any cancer treatment. This TCR was sampled from a man aged 40 to 70 with stage I squamous cell lung carcinoma. The rearrangement joins TRBV6-8 to TRBJ1-1; D perhaps matches TRBD1 (6 bases). The CDR3 DNA follows: TGTGCCATCAGGAGGGGGGGAACTGAAGCTTTCTTT. Translating it yields CAIRRGGTEAFF.